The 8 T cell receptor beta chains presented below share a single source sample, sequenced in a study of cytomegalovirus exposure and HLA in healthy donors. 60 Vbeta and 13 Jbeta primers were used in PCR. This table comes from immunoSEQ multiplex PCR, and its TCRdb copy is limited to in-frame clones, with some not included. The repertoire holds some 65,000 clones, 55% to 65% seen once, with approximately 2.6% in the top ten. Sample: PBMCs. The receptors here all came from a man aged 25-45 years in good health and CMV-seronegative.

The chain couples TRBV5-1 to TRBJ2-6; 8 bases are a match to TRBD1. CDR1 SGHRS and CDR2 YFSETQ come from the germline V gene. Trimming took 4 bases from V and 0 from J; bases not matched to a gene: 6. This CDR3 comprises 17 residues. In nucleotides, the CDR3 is TGCGCCAGCAGCGCCGGGACAGGAAGCTCTGGGGCCAACGTCCTGACTTTC. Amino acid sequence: CASSAGTGSSGANVLTF.

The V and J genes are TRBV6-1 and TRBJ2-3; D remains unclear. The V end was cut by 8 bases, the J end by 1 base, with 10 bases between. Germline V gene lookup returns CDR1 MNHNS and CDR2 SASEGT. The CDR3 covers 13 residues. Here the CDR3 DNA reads TGTGCCAGCCGGTACTCTGGCACAGATACGCAGTATTTT. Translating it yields CASRYSGTDTQYF.

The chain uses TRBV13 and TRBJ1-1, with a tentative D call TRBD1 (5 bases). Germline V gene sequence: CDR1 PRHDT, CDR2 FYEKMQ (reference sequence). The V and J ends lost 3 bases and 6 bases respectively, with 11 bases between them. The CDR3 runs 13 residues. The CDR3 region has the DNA TGTGCCAGCAGCTTGCTCCAGGGCTCTGAAGCTTTCTTT. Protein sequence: CASSLLQGSEAFF.

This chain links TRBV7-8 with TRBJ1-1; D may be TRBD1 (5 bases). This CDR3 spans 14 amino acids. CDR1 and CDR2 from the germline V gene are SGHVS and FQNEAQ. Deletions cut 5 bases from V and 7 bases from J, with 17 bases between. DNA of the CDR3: TGTGCCAGCAGCCCGGCGGGGTGGGGGGGTGAAGCTTTCTTT. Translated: CASSPAGWGGEAFF.

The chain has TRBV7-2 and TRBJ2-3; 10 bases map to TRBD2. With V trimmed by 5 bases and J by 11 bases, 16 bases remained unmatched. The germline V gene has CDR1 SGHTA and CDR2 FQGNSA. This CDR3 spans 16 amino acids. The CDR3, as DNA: TGTGCCAGCAGCCTCCTACCCGCTAGCGGGGGATCTGGGCAGTATTTT. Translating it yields CASSLLPASGGSGQYF.

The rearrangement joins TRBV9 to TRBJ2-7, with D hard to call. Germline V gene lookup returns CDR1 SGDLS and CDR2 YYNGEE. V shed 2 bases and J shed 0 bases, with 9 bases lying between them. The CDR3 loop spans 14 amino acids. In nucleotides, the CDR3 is TGTGCCAGCAGCGTCGGTTCTAGCTCCTACGAGCAGTACTTC. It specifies CASSVGSSSYEQYF.

CDR3 bases: TGTGCCAGCAGCGTAGGAGAGGGGGGGCCTGTCGGGGAGCTGTTTTTT. Its translation is CASSVGEGGPVGELFF. The chain is built from TRBV9 and TRBJ2-2; tentative D call: TRBD2 (7 bases). Trimming left V 0 bases short and J 7 bases short, with 16 bases between. The CDR3 is 16 residues long. The germline gives CDR1 SGDLS, CDR2 YYNGEE.

The CDR3 DNA is TGTGCCAGCATGGCTAGCGGAGAGACCCAGTACTTC. Protein product: CASMASGETQYF. The chain couples TRBV27 to TRBJ2-5, with 7 bases aligning to TRBD2. The CDR3 is made up of 12 amino acids. V dropped 7 bases and J dropped 4; count of bases not matched to a gene: 3. Germline loops: CDR1 MNHEY, CDR2 SMNVEV (reference sequence).